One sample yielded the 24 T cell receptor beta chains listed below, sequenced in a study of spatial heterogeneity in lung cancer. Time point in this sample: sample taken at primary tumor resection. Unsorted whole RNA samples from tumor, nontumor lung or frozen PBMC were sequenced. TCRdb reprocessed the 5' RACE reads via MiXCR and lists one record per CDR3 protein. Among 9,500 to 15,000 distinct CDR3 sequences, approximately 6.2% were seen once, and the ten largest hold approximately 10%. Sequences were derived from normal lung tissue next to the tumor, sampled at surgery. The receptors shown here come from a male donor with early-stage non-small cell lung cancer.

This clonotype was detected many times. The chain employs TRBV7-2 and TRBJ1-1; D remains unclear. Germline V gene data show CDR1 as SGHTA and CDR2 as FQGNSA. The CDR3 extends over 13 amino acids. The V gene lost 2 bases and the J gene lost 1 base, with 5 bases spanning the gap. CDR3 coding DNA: TGTGCCAGCAGCTTACACAGGAACACTGAAGCTTTCTTT. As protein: CASSLHRNTEAFF.

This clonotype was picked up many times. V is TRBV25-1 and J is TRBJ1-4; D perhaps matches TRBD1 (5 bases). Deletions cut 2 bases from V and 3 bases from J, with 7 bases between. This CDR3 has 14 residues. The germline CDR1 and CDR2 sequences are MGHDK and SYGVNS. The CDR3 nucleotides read TGTGCCAGCAGTGAACAGGGCTCTAATGAAAAACTGTTTTTT. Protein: CASSEQGSNEKLFF.

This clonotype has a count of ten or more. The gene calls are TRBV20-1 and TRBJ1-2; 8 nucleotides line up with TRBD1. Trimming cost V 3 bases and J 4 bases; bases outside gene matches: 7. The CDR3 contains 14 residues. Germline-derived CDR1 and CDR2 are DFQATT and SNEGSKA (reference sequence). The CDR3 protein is CSARGQARGYGYTF. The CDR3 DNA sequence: TGCAGTGCTAGGGGACAGGCCCGGGGCTATGGCTACACCTTC.

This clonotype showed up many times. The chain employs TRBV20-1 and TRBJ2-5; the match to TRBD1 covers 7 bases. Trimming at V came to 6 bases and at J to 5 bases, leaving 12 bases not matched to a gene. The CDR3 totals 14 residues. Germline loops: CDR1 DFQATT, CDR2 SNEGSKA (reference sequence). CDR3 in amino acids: CSAGRDSFKETQYF. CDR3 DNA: TGCAGTGCCGGCAGGGACAGTTTCAAGGAGACCCAGTACTTC.

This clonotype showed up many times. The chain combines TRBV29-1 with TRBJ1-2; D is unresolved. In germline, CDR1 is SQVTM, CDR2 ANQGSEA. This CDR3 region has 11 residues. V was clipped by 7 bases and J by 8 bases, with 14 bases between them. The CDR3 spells CSGLTPGGYTF. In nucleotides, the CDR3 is TGCAGCGGACTAACCCCGGGGGGCTACACCTTC. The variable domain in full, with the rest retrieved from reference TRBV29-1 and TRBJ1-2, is SAVISQKPSRDICQRGTSLTIQCQVDSQVTMMFWYRQQPGQSLTLIATANQGSEATYESGFVIDKFPISRPNLTFSTLTVSNMSPEDSSIYLCSGLTPGGYTFGSGTRLTVV.

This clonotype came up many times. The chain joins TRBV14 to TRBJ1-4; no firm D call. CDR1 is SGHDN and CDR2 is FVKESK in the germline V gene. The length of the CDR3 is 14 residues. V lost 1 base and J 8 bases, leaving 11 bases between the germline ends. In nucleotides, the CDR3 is TGTGCCAGCAGCCAAGTTGGCCTGACAGAAAAACTGTTTTTT. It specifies CASSQVGLTEKLFF.

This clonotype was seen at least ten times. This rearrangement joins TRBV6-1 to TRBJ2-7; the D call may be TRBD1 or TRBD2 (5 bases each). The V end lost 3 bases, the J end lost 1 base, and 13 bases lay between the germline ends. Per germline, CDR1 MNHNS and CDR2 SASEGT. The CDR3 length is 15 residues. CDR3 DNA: TGTGCCAGCAGTGAGGGGGTCTCCAGATCCTACGAGCAGTACTTC. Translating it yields CASSEGVSRSYEQYF.

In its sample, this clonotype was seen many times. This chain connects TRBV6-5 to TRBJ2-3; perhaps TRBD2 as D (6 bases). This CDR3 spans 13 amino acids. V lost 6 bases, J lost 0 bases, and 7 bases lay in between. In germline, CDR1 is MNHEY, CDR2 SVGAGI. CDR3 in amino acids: CASRGTSTDTQYF. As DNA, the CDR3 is TGTGCCAGCAGGGGGACTAGCACAGATACGCAGTATTTT.

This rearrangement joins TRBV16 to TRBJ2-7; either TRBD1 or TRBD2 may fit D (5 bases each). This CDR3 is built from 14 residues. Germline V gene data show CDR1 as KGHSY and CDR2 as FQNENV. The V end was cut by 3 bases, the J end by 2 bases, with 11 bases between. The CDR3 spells CASSHTGTTYEQYF. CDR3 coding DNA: TGTGCCAGCAGCCATACCGGGACCACCTACGAGCAGTACTTC.

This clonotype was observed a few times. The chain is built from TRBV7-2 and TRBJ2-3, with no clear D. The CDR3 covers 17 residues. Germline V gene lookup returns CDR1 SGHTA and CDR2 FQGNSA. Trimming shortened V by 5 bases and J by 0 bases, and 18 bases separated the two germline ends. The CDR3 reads CASSGDWPLFSTDTQYF. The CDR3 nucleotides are TGTGCCAGCAGCGGCGATTGGCCCCTCTTTAGCACAGATACGCAGTATTTT.

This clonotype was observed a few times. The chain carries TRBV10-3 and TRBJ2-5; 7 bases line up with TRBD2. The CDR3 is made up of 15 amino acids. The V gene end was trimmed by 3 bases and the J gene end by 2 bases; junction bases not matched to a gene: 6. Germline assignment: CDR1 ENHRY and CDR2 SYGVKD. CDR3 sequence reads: CAISDPSGGQETQYF. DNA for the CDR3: TGTGCCATCAGTGACCCCTCCGGGGGGCAAGAGACCCAGTACTTC.

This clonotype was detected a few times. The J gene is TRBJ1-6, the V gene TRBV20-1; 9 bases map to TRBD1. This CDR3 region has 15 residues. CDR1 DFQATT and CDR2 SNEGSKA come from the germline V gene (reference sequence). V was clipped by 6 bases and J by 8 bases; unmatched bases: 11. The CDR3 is CSASPGQGFYSPLHF. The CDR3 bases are TGCAGTGCCTCGCCGGGACAGGGCTTCTATTCACCCCTCCACTTT.

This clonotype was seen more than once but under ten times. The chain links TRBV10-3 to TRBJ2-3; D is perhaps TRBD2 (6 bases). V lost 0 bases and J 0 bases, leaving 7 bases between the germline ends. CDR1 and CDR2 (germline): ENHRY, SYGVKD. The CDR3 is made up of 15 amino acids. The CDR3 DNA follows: TGTGCCATCAGTGAGTCCGGGGGTAGCACAGATACGCAGTATTTT. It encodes CAISESGGSTDTQYF.

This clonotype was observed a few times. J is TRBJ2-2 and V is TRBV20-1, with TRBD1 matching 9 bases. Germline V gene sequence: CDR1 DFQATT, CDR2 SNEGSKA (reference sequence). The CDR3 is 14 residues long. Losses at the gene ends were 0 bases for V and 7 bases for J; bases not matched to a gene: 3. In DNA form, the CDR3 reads TGCAGTGCTAGAGATGGGACAGGGTACGGGGAGCTGTTTTTT. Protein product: CSARDGTGYGELFF.

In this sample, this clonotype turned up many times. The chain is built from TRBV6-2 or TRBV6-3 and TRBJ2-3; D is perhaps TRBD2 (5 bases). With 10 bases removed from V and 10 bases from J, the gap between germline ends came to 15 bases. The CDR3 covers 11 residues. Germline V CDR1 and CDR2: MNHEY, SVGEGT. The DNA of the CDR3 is TGTGCCACCGGGGTCGCGTTTGCGCAGTATTTT. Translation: CATGVAFAQYF.

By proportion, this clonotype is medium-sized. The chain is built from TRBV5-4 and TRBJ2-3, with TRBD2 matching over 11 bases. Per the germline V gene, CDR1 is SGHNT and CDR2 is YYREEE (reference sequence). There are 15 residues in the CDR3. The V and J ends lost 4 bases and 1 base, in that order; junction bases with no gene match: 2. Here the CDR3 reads CASSQGLAGTDTQYF. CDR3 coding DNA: TGTGCCAGCAGCCAGGGACTAGCGGGCACAGATACGCAGTATTTT.

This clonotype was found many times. This CDR3 reads CASWGVGPDTQYF. The CDR3 region has the DNA TGTGCCAGCTGGGGGGTGGGCCCAGATACGCAGTATTTT. The rearrangement links TRBV2 to TRBJ2-3; TRBD2 is a possible D gene (6 bases). This CDR3 comprises 13 residues. Per the germline V gene, CDR1 is SNHLY and CDR2 is FYNNEI. The V end was cut by 8 bases, the J end by 4 bases, with 13 bases between.

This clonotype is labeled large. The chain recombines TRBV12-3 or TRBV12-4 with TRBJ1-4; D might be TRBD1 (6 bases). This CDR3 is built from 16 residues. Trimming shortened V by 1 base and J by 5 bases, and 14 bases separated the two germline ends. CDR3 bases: TGTGCCAGCAGTTTAGACCCAGGGGCGGCAAATGAAAAACTGTTTTTT. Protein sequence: CASSLDPGAANEKLFF.

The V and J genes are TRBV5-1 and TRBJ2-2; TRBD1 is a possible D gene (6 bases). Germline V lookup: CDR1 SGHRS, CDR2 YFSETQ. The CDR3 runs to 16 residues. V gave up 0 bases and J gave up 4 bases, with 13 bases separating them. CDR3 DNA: TGCGCCAGCAGCTTGGTCGGGGACATCGGCACCGGGGAGCTGTTTTTT. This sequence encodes CASSLVGDIGTGELFF.

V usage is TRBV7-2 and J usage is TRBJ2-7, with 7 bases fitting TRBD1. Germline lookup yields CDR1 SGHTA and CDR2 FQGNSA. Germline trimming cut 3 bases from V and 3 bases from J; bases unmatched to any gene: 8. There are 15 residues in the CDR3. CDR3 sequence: CASSFSGGQNYEQYF. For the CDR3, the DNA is TGTGCCAGCAGCTTTTCTGGGGGACAGAACTACGAGCAGTACTTC.

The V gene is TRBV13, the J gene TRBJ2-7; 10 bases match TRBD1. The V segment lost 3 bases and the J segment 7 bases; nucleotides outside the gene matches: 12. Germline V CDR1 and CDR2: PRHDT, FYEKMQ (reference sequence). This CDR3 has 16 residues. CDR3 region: CASSLSVDRGMYEQYF. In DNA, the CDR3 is TGTGCCAGCAGCTTGAGTGTGGACAGGGGGATGTATGAGCAGTACTTC.

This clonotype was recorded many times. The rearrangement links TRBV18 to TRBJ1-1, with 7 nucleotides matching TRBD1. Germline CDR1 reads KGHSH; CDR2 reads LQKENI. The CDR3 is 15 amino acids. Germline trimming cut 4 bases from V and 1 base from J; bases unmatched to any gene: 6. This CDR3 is CASSLGQATNTEAFF. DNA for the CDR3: TGTGCCAGCTCACTTGGACAGGCGACGAACACTGAAGCTTTCTTT.

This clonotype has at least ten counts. CDR3 DNA: TGCAGTGCTAGAGATTGGAGCGGGCTTAACAATGAGCAGTTCTTC. Its translation: CSARDWSGLNNEQFF. J is TRBJ2-1 and V is TRBV20-1; perhaps TRBD2 as D (6 bases). With 0 bases removed from V and 5 bases from J, the gap between germline ends came to 14 bases. This CDR3 comprises 15 residues. Germline CDR1 and CDR2: DFQATT and SNEGSKA (reference sequence).

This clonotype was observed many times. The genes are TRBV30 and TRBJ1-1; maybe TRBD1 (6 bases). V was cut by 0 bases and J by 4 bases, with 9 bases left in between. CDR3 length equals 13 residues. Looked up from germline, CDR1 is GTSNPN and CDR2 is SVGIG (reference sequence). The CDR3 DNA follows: TGTGCCTGGAGTGTAGGGGGAGGCACTGAAGCTTTCTTT. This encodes CAWSVGGGTEAFF.